The 25 T cell receptor beta chains presented below share a single source sample, sequenced in a study of identical twins. TCRdb passed the 5' RACE reads through MiXCR, listing each CDR3 protein once. The repertoire has about 700,000 distinct CDR3 sequences, 8.6% of them found once; the top ten carry about 0.98%. These data are also associated with another study on yellow fever vaccine responses in identical twins.

Sample: PBMCs. The source is a woman between 18 and 29 years old in good health.

This clonotype was recorded at least ten times. This chain joins TRBV5-1 and TRBJ2-3; D gene unclear. V dropped 0 bases and J dropped 6 bases, with 5 bases sitting between them. The germline CDR1 and CDR2 sequences are SGHRS and YFSETQ. The CDR3 is made up of 12 amino acids. The CDR3 coding sequence is TGCGCCAGCAGCTTGGGGAAGGATACGCAGTATTTT. Amino acids: CASSLGKDTQYF. Variable domain in full (rest from reference TRBV5-1 and TRBJ2-3): KAGVTQTPRYLIKTRGQQVTLSCSPISGHRSVSWYQQTPGQGLQFLFEYFSETQRNKGNFPGRFSGRQFSNSRSEMNVSTLELGDSALYLCASSLGKDTQYFGPGTRLTVL.

This clonotype was counted between two and nine times. The chain employs TRBV28 and TRBJ2-7; D possibly matches TRBD1 or TRBD2 (5 bases each). V was shortened by 2 bases and J by 3 bases, with 14 bases between the two germline ends. CDR1 is MDHEN and CDR2 is SYDVKM in the germline V gene. This CDR3 has 15 residues. CDR3 in DNA: TGTGCCAGCAGTTTAGGGGACCGCAAGAACTACGAGCAGTACTTC. Protein: CASSLGDRKNYEQYF. The variable domain in full, completed from reference TRBV28 and TRBJ2-7, reads DVKVTQSSRYLVKRTGEKVFLECVQDMDHENMFWYRQDPGLGLRLIYFSYDVKMKEKGDIPEGYSVSREKKERFSLILESASTNQTSMYLCASSLGDRKNYEQYFGPGTRLTVT.

This rearrangement joins TRBV6-1 to TRBJ2-3; 9 bases match TRBD1. This CDR3 is built from 14 residues. V lost 6 bases, J lost 5 bases, and 6 bases stayed unmatched. Germline V gene data show CDR1 as MNHNS and CDR2 as SASEGT. The CDR3 coding sequence is TGTGCCAGCAGCCTACAGGGGGCGAAAGATACGCAGTATTTT. Amino acid sequence: CASSLQGAKDTQYF.

This clonotype has only a few counts. The chain is built from TRBV5-1 and TRBJ2-7, with D possibly being TRBD2 (7 bases). V was trimmed by 5 bases and J by 6 bases, leaving 21 bases between them. Germline CDR1 is SGHRS and CDR2 is YFSETQ. CDR3 length: 15 amino acids. CDR3 loop: CASSSGGQGLSEQYF. In DNA, the CDR3 is TGCGCCAGCAGTTCCGGGGGGCAGGGTTTGTCCGAGCAGTACTTC.

Turning to this clonotype: Compared with germline, one end of the junction differs, possibly owing to a read error. The chain joins TRBV6-2 or TRBV6-3 to TRBJ2-4, with 7 nucleotides matching TRBD1. Germline V CDR1 and CDR2: MNHEY, SVGEGT. The CDR3 consists of 15 residues. The CDR3 DNA sequence: TGTGCCAGCAGTTCCCCGGGACAGATGATAAACATTCAGAACTTC. Amino acids: CASSSPGQMINIQNF.

In this sample, this clonotype turned up many times. The chain is built from TRBV4-1 and TRBJ1-1, with 8 bases lining up with TRBD1. Trimming removed 4 bases from V and 1 base from J; junction bases left unmatched: 11. Germline values: CDR1 MGHRA, CDR2 YSYEKL. CDR3 length: 17 amino acids. The CDR3 loop reads CASSPTPGQAWNTEAFF. As DNA, the CDR3 is TGCGCCAGCAGCCCGACCCCGGGACAGGCATGGAACACTGAAGCTTTCTTT.

This clonotype was observed many times. The CDR3 sequence: CASSPTTPGSGTDTQYF. The CDR3 nucleotides are TGCGCCAGCAGCCCAACAACTCCGGGGAGCGGCACAGATACGCAGTATTTT. The V and J genes are TRBV5-1 and TRBJ2-3, with D perhaps matching TRBD2 (5 bases). CDR3 length: 17 residues. The germline V gene encodes CDR1 SGHRS and CDR2 YFSETQ. V was pared by 4 bases and J by 1 base, with 19 bases between.

The sample holds a few counts of this clonotype. The chain links TRBV10-3 to TRBJ2-7; 13 nucleotides agree with TRBD2. There are 12 residues in the CDR3. Germline V gene lookup returns CDR1 ENHRY and CDR2 SYGVKD. V was clipped by 8 bases and J by 5 bases; unmatched bases: 0. The CDR3 DNA is TGTGCCATCGGGACTAGCGGGGACGAGCAGTACTTC. Translating it yields CAIGTSGDEQYF.

There are many counts of this clonotype. The V and J genes are TRBV12-3 or TRBV12-4 and TRBJ2-5, with D perhaps given as TRBD1 or TRBD2 (5 bases each). This CDR3 has 14 residues. Trimming left V 2 bases short and J 2 bases short, with 9 bases between. CDR3 residues: CASSLWDEQETQYF. CDR3 sequence (DNA): TGTGCCAGCAGTTTATGGGACGAGCAAGAGACCCAGTACTTC.

This clonotype was observed a handful of times. This chain links TRBV4-1 with TRBJ2-5, with unresolved D. The germline gives CDR1 MGHRA, CDR2 YSYEKL. Trimming cost V 4 bases and J 3 bases, with 9 bases left between them. The CDR3 has 13 amino acids. In DNA, the CDR3 is TGCGCCAGCAGCCGCAGCCGGAAAGAGACCCAGTACTTC. Its translation: CASSRSRKETQYF.

This clonotype showed up just a few times. This sequence joins TRBV20-1 and TRBJ1-6; 7 bases are a match to TRBD1. Trimming removed 1 base from V and 14 bases from J; junction bases left unmatched: 14. CDR1 is DFQATT, CDR2 SNEGSKA, per germline (reference sequence). The CDR3 runs to 15 residues. The chain's CDR3 is CSARVGQARGRTLHF. CDR3 bases: TGCAGTGCTAGAGTCGGACAGGCAAGAGGGAGGACCCTCCACTTT.

The chain has TRBV21-1 and TRBJ1-6; the D call of TRBD1 is as the table states it, not checked on the DNA. TRBV21-1 is a pseudogene locus. The CDR3 sequence is 20 residues long. The CDR3: CASNSDVRQGARSYNSPLHF. The CDR3 DNA reads TGTGCCAGCAACTCCGATGTAAGACAGGGGGCGAGGTCCTATAATTCACCCCTCCACTTT.

This clonotype was counted a few times. The chain joins TRBV19 to TRBJ2-1; 9 bases agree with TRBD2. The CDR3 totals 16 residues. Trimming removed 5 bases from V and 8 bases from J; junction bases left unmatched: 13. Germline V gene lookup returns CDR1 LNHDA and CDR2 SQIVND (reference sequence). CDR3 sequence (DNA): TGTGCCAGTAGTTTTCAGCGGGAGGCACGAGGGGATGAGCAGTTCTTC. Translation: CASSFQREARGDEQFF.

The chain combines TRBV2 with TRBJ2-2, with D uncertain. This CDR3 spans 13 amino acids. CDR1 is SNHLY, CDR2 FYNNEI, per germline. Trimming took 7 bases from V and 3 from J, leaving 9 bases between them. For the CDR3, the DNA is TGTGCCAGCAATCGGGCGGACACCGGGGAGCTGTTTTTT. Translation gives CASNRADTGELFF. The whole variable domain, remainder taken from reference TRBV2 and TRBJ2-2, is EPEVTQTPSHQVTQMGQEVILRCVPISNHLYFYWYRQILGQKVEFLVSFYNNEISEKSEIFDDQFSVERPDGSNFTLKIRSTKLEDSAMYFCASNRADTGELFFGEGSRLTVL.

This chain uses TRBV7-6 with TRBJ2-7, with TRBD2 identical over 7 bases. Germline-derived CDR1 and CDR2 are SGHVS and FNYEAQ. J gave up 0 bases and V 4 bases, and 9 bases lay outside the gene matches. The CDR3 is 16 amino acids. The CDR3, as DNA: TGTGCCAGCAGCTCCGAAAGCGGGGAGATCTCCTACGAGCAGTACTTC. Translated: CASSSESGEISYEQYF.

This clonotype was seen a few times. The rearrangement links TRBV20-1 to TRBJ2-5; no reliable D call. The CDR3 is 14 amino acids. V lost 6 bases to trimming and J lost 2 bases, with 16 bases between them. Germline V CDR1 and CDR2: DFQATT, SNEGSKA (reference sequence). CDR3 protein: CSAPLRQAQETQYF. In nucleotides, the CDR3 is TGCAGTGCCCCTCTTCGGCAGGCACAAGAGACCCAGTACTTC.

This sequence joins TRBV7-9 and TRBJ2-5; D unclear. The CDR3 sequence is 13 residues long. Trimming shortened V by 3 bases and J by 5 bases, and 10 bases separated the two germline ends. Germline loops: CDR1 SEHNR, CDR2 FQNEAQ (reference sequence). The chain's CDR3 is CASSFIGSETQYF. The DNA of the CDR3 is TGTGCCAGCAGCTTTATAGGTTCGGAGACCCAGTACTTC. Supplemented by reference TRBV7-9 and TRBJ2-5, the full variable domain reads DTGVSQNPRHKITKRGQNVTFRCDPISEHNRLYWYRQTLGQGPEFLTYFQNEAQLEKSRLLSDRFSAERPKGSFSTLEIQRTEQGDSAMYLCASSFIGSETQYFGPGTRLLVL.

This clonotype occurred a few times. At one boundary the junction diverges from the germline segment, which might be a read error. The V gene is TRBV2, the J gene TRBJ2-5; 13 bases align to TRBD2. CDR1 and CDR2 from the germline V gene are SNHLY and FYNNEI. The CDR3 is 18 amino acids. CDR3 DNA: TGTGCCAGCAGTGGAGACCCAACTAGCGGGGGGGCACGAGAGACCCAGTATTTC. Its translation: CASSGDPTSGGARETQYF. Complete variable domain (other parts from reference TRBV2 and TRBJ2-5): EPEVTQTPSHQVTQMGQEVILRCVPISNHLYFYWYRQILGQKVEFLVSFYNNEISEKSEIFDDQFSVERPDGSNFTLKIRSTKLEDSAMYFCASSGDPTSGGARETQYFGPGTRLLVL.

This clonotype was counted at least ten times. V gene TRBV12-3 or TRBV12-4 combines with J gene TRBJ1-6, with 8 bases identical to TRBD1. After removal of 6 bases from V and 7 bases from J, the junction contained 5 bases not matched to a gene. The CDR3 length is 14 residues. CDR3 in amino acids: CASRQDRDNSPLHF. CDR3 coding DNA: TGTGCCAGCAGACAGGACAGGGACAATTCACCCCTCCACTTT.

V and J are TRBV14 and TRBJ2-2; D is uncertain. CDR3 length: 15 residues. From germline, CDR1 is SGHDN and CDR2 FVKESK. V lost 4 bases and J lost 6, with 15 bases in between. The CDR3 region has the DNA TGTGCCAGCAGCCCCGGACCCCGCGGTGCCGGGGAGCTGTTTTTT. Translated: CASSPGPRGAGELFF.

In the case of this clonotype: A much larger clone is a single base away; this may be a read error. This chain uses TRBV12-3 or TRBV12-4 with TRBJ2-1, with 14 bases lining up with TRBD2. The CDR3 has 19 amino acids. The CDR3 region is CACSLETSGGESSYNEQFF. The CDR3 DNA reads TGTGCCTGCAGTTTAGAGACTAGCGGGGGGGAAAGCTCCTACAATGAGCAGTTCTTC.

This clonotype was observed a few times. The genes are TRBV6-6 and TRBJ1-5; the D is unclear. The CDR3 covers 12 residues. Germline CDR1 and CDR2: MNHNY and SVGAGI (reference sequence). V was trimmed by 5 bases and J by 13 bases, leaving 15 bases between them. CDR3 coding DNA: TGTGCCAGCAGTAACCGGGAAGGGCAGCAGCATTTT. It codes for CASSNREGQQHF.

The sample holds many counts of this clonotype. The gene calls are TRBV5-1 and TRBJ2-1, with TRBD2 identical over 7 bases. V shed 1 base, J shed 0 bases, and the junction held 4 bases outside the gene matches. Per the germline V gene, CDR1 is SGHRS and CDR2 is YFSETQ. CDR3 length: 16 residues. CDR3 region: CASSLLAESSYNEQFF. CDR3 nucleotide sequence: TGCGCCAGCAGCTTGCTAGCGGAGAGCTCCTACAATGAGCAGTTCTTC.

In its sample, this clonotype was seen a few times. J is TRBJ2-1 and V is TRBV5-1; D tentatively reads TRBD1 or TRBD2 (5 bases each). The V end lost 4 bases, the J end lost 5 bases, and 19 bases lay between the germline ends. CDR1 and CDR2 from the germline V gene are SGHRS and YFSETQ. This CDR3 has 16 residues. For the CDR3, the DNA is TGCGCCAGCAGCAGGGACGGTTCGTCGAAAAACAATGAGCAGTTCTTC. This sequence encodes CASSRDGSSKNNEQFF.

This clonotype appeared a few times. The rearrangement uses TRBV12-5 and TRBJ2-5; tentatively, D is TRBD1 (5 bases). The V end was cut by 0 bases, the J end by 5 bases, with 13 bases between. The CDR3 contains 15 residues. Per germline, CDR1 LGHNT and CDR2 FRNRAP. For the CDR3, the DNA is TGTGCTAGTGGTTTGGTACCACCAGGGTTGGAGACCCAGTACTTC. It is translated as CASGLVPPGLETQYF. Looking up the rest from reference TRBV12-5 and TRBJ2-5 gives the full variable domain: DARVTQTPRHKVTEMGQEVTMRCQPILGHNTVFWYRQTMMQGLELLAYFRNRAPLDDSGMPKDRFSAEMPDATLATLKIQPSEPRDSAVYFCASGLVPPGLETQYFGPGTRLLVL.